A selection of T cell receptor beta chains follows, all from one sample in a study of CD8 T cells in ankylosing spondylitis. TCRdb itself ran the 5' RACE reads through MiXCR, one entry per CDR3 protein. The sample holds approximately 260,000 distinct CDR3 sequences, 15% to 20% seen once. What was sequenced was blood, either unsorted or a sorted T cell fraction (not recorded which). The receptors were sampled from a male donor with ankylosing spondylitis or in good health (not recorded which). Both conserved end residues are part of each CDR3.

>TRBV4-1|TRBJ2-3
CASSQNRLAVHTDTQYF
>TRBV12-3/TRBV12-4|TRBJ2-5
CASSSTGGAETQYF
>TRBV5-1|TRBJ2-3
CASSLPTWVGGTDTQYF
>TRBV9|TRBJ2-2
CASSVGTSWGTGELFF
>TRBV5-1|TRBJ2-1
CASNDTGPREGWQFF
>TRBV20-1|TRBJ1-1
CSAFSGLEWNTEAFF
>TRBV12-3/TRBV12-4|TRBJ2-7
CASSLTGQHEQYF
>TRBV12-3/TRBV12-4|TRBJ2-7
CASSSVTSGLYEQYF
>TRBV6-5|TRBJ1-5
CASSSTGVINQPQHF
>TRBV28|TRBJ2-7
CASSLVLAGHEQYF
>TRBV12-3/TRBV12-4|TRBJ2-1
CASAGLAGEGSYNEQFF
>TRBV5-6|TRBJ1-2
CASSWMASRLTALDYTF
>TRBV12-3/TRBV12-4|TRBJ2-1
CASSSDRVGEQFF
>TRBV4-2|TRBJ2-3
CASSQATRPDTQYF
>TRBV29-1|TRBJ2-2
CSVYRETGELFF
>TRBV7-2|TRBJ2-1
CATWEVSAYNEQFF
>TRBV11-1|TRBJ2-1
CASSLAPGLAETYNEQFF
>TRBV29-1|TRBJ2-5
CSVTGTYTQETQYF
>TRBV29-1|TRBJ2-2
CSGQKNTGELFF
>TRBV29-1|TRBJ2-5
CSVETRDTPRTQYF
>TRBV6-4|TRBJ2-1
CASSEGGAAGEQFF
>TRBV5-6|TRBJ1-5
CASSSGRTFSNQPQHF
>TRBV20-1|TRBJ2-7
CSAGEVIDYEQYF
>TRBV5-1|TRBJ2-7
CASSPDRAHEQYF
>TRBV29-1|TRBJ2-1
CSAETGAYNEQFF
>TRBV27|TRBJ2-7
CASSSRSPYEQYF
>TRBV5-1|TRBJ2-3
CASSWPLAGSPQGTDTQYF